The 10 T cell receptor beta chains in this list originate from one sample, sequenced in a study of blood T cell repertoires in COVID-19. This table comes from immunoSEQ multiplex PCR, and its TCRdb copy is limited to in-frame clones, with some not included. The sample lists roughly 230,000 clones, roughly 84% occurring once. Sequenced input: PBMCs or T cells enriched from blood (not recorded which). These receptors were obtained from a man aged 50 to 60 who had recovered from COVID-19.

This sequence joins TRBV4-1 and TRBJ2-3; D not resolved. Germline V lookup: CDR1 MGHRA, CDR2 YSYEKL. The germline V and J ends were trimmed by 0 bases and 7 bases, with 5 bases remaining between them. The CDR3 totals 12 residues. CDR3 sequence: CASSQESNTQYF. The CDR3 DNA is TGCGCCAGCAGCCAAGAGTCAAATACGCAGTATTTT.

The chain couples TRBV5-1 to TRBJ2-1; possible D gene TRBD2, 5 bases. Trimming took 3 bases from V and 0 from J, leaving 13 bases between them. Germline V gene sequence: CDR1 SGHRS, CDR2 YFSETQ. CDR3 length: 16 amino acids. CDR3 sequence reads: CASSSLLVSSYNEQFF. Here the CDR3 DNA reads TGCGCCAGCAGCTCCTTACTAGTGTCCTCCTACAATGAGCAGTTCTTC.

The chain combines TRBV10-2 with TRBJ2-7; the D gene is possibly TRBD1 (6 bases). This CDR3 spans 16 amino acids. Trimming took 4 bases from V and 2 from J, leaving 18 bases between them. Germline CDR1 WSHSY, CDR2 SAAADI. In nucleotides, the CDR3 is TGCGCCAGCAGTGGGGAAGGGGGATCCTATACCTACGAGCAGTACTTC. This codes for CASSGEGGSYTYEQYF.

This clone has just a few counts. The chain uses TRBV19 and TRBJ1-5; possible D gene TRBD1, 5 bases. There are 14 residues in the CDR3. V lost 5 bases to trimming and J lost 0 bases, with 8 bases between them. CDR1 and CDR2 from the germline V gene are LNHDA and SQIVND (reference sequence). CDR3 bases: TGTGCCAGTAGTCCGACAGTTAGCAATCAGCCCCAGCATTTT. Its translation: CASSPTVSNQPQHF.

This clone appeared a single time. The rearrangement links TRBV11-3 to TRBJ2-1; 7 positions match TRBD1. V lost 6 bases to trimming and J lost 4 bases; unmatched junction nucleotides: 9. The CDR3 covers 15 residues. Per germline, CDR1 SGHNT and CDR2 YENEEA. This chain's CDR3 is CASSPPGTVYNEQFF. The CDR3 DNA sequence: TGTGCCAGCAGTCCTCCCGGGACAGTATACAATGAGCAGTTCTTC.

This chain links TRBV7-9 with TRBJ1-2, with TRBD1 matching over 9 bases. The CDR3 sequence is 13 residues long. Looked up from germline, CDR1 is SEHNR and CDR2 is FQNEAQ (reference sequence). V dropped 5 bases and J dropped 8; count of bases not matched to a gene: 6. The CDR3 region is CASSRQGDGGYTF. The CDR3 DNA sequence: TGTGCCAGCAGCCGACAGGGGGATGGAGGCTACACCTTC.

This rearrangement joins TRBV19 to TRBJ2-5, with 10 positions matching TRBD1. The CDR3 sequence is 20 residues long. Germline V gene data show CDR1 as LNHDA and CDR2 as SQIVND (reference sequence). After removal of 3 bases from V and 1 base from J, the junction contained 17 bases not matched to a gene. The CDR3 is CASSMAPQIWDRGLQETQYF. CDR3 nucleotides: TGTGCCAGTAGTATGGCCCCGCAGATTTGGGACAGGGGCCTCCAAGAGACCCAGTACTTC.

This rearrangement joins TRBV5-1 to TRBJ2-5, with D possibly TRBD2 on 5 matching bases. The CDR3 totals 14 residues. V lost 0 bases, J lost 5 bases, and 11 bases lay in between. Germline CDR1 and CDR2: SGHRS and YFSETQ. CDR3 sequence reads: CASSLDLADETQYF. Here the CDR3 DNA reads TGCGCCAGCAGCTTGGACCTAGCAGATGAGACCCAGTACTTC.

The chain is built from TRBV25-1 and TRBJ1-4; no definite D call. The V and J ends lost 5 bases and 7 bases respectively, with 11 bases between them. The CDR3 spans 13 residues. CDR1 and CDR2 from the germline V gene are MGHDK and SYGVNS. CDR3 DNA: TGTGCCAGCAGTTTCGGTCTCGGTGAAAAACTGTTTTTT. It specifies CASSFGLGEKLFF. The whole variable domain, remainder taken from reference TRBV25-1 and TRBJ1-4, is EADIYQTPRYLVIGTGKKITLECSQTMGHDKMYWYQQDPGMELHLIHYSYGVNSTEKGDLSSESTVSRIRTEHFPLTLESARPSHTSQYLCASSFGLGEKLFFGSGTQLSVL.

The chain couples TRBV11-3 to TRBJ2-3, with D perhaps matching TRBD1 (6 bases). Looked up from germline, CDR1 is SGHNT and CDR2 is YENEEA. The CDR3 sequence is 16 residues long. Deletions cut 5 bases from V and 6 bases from J, with 21 bases between. CDR3 protein: CASSLSTGTGRDTQYF. The CDR3 DNA sequence: TGTGCCAGCAGCCTTAGCACAGGGACCGGGCGGGATACGCAGTATTTT. The full variable domain, with the rest looked up from reference TRBV11-3 and TRBJ2-3, is EAGVVQSPRYKIIEKKQPVAFWCNPISGHNTLYWYLQNLGQGPELLIRYENEEAVDDSQLPKDRFSAERLKGVDSTLKIQPAELGDSAVYLCASSLSTGTGRDTQYFGPGTRLTVL.